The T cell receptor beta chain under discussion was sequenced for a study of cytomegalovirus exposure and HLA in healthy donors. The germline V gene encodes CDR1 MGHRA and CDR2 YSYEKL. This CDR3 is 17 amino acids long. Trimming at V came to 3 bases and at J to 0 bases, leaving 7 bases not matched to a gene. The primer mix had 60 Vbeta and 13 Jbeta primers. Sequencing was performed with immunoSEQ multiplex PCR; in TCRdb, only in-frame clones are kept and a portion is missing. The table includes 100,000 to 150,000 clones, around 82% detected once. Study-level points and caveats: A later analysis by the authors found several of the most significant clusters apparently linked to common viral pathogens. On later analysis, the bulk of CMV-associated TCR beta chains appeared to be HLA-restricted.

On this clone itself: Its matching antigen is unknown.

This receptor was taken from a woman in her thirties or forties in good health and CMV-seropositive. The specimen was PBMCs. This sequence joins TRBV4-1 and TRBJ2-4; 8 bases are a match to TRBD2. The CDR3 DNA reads TGCGCCAGCAGCCAGCCTTATAGCGGGAAAGCCAAAAACATTCAGTACTTC. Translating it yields CASSQPYSGKAKNIQYF.